This T cell receptor beta chain was captured by sequencing in a study of cytomegalovirus exposure and HLA in healthy donors. Per germline, CDR1 MNHNS and CDR2 SASEGT. The CDR3 spans 14 residues. The trim removed 6 bases at V and 6 bases at J, leaving 5 bases unmatched. The study, taken as a whole, reports: Some V segments, including TRBV6-2 and TRBV6-3, were excluded as indistinguishable.

About this clone itself: Its antigen is not identified.

PCR used 60 Vbeta primers and 13 Jbeta primers. Only in-frame clones appear in the TCRdb table, and some are missing; sequencing was by immunoSEQ multiplex PCR. The table lists 110,000 to 150,000 clones, 60% to 80% of them singletons. The gene calls are TRBV6-1 and TRBJ1-4, with TRBD1 identical over 9 bases. This receptor was taken from a male donor in good health and CMV-seronegative. The sample taken for sequencing was PBMCs. The CDR3 DNA is TGTGCCAGCAGAGGCGGGACAGGGTATGAAAAACTGTTTTTT. Amino acid sequence: CASRGGTGYEKLFF.